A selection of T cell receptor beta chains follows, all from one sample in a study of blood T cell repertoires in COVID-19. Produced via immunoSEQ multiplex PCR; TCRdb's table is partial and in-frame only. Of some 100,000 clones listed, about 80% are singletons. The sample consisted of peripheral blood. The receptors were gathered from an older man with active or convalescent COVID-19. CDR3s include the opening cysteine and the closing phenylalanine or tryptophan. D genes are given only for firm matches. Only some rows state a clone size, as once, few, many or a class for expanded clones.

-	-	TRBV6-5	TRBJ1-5	TGTGCCAGCAAGCCGGGGTCCGGAAATCAGCCCCAGCATTTT	CASKPGSGNQPQHF
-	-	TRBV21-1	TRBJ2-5	TGTGCCAGCAGTCTAACAGGGGGCGAAGAGGGACAACGGGAGACCCAGTACTTC	CASSLTGGEEGQRETQYF
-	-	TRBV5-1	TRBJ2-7	TGCGCCAGCAGCTTGGGGGACACGCCTTACTACGAGCAGTACTTC	CASSLGDTPYYEQYF
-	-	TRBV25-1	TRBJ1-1	TGTGCCAGCAGTGAATCCACAATTGGGGAGGGAAACACTGAAGCTTTCTTT	CASSESTIGEGNTEAFF
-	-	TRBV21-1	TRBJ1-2	TGTGCCAGCAGCAAATTTTTTCAGGGGAGCTCTGGCTACACCTTC	CASSKFFQGSSGYTF
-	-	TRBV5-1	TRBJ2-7	TGCGCCAGCAGCTTGGATTTCGGACAGCTCGAGCAGTACTTC	CASSLDFGQLEQYF
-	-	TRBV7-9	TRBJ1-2	TGTGCCAGCAGCTTAGTTAACCAGGGTGTAGGCTACACCTTC	CASSLVNQGVGYTF
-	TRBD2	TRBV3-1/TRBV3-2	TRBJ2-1	TGTGCCAGCAGCCAAATAGCGGGACCTTACAATGAGCAGTTCTTC	CASSQIAGPYNEQFF
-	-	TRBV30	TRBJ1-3	TGTGCCTGGAGTGTCGGTGGAAACACCATATATTTT	CAWSVGGNTIYF
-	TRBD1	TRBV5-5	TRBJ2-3	TGTGCCAGCAGCCCAGGGGGAGTTACAGATACGCAGTATTTT	CASSPGGVTDTQYF
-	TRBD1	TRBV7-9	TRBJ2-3	TGTGCCAGCAGCAGTAGGGACAGGGTGGGCACAGATACGCAGTATTTT	CASSSRDRVGTDTQYF
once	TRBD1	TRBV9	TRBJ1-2	TGTGCCAGCAGCGTGGGACAGGGTAGAGACTATGGCTACACCTTC	CASSVGQGRDYGYTF
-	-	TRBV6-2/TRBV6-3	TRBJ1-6	TGTGCCAGCAGTCTATACAGATCGAATAATTCACCCCTCCACTTT	CASSLYRSNNSPLHF
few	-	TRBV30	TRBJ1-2	TGTGCCTGGAGTGCAGGGGTATATGGCTACACCTTC	CAWSAGVYGYTF
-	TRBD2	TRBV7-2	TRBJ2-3	TGTGCCAGCAGCTTAGCATACTCGGGGGGGCCTTTGGATACGCAGTATTTT	CASSLAYSGGPLDTQYF